This T cell receptor (beta chain) was recorded in a study of blood T cell repertoires in COVID-19 (dated by TCRdb to 2018 to 2021). In terms of the full investigation: Samples from collaborators originated in the United States, Italy and Spain and spanned both the acute and convalescent phases of COVID-19. The prospective study material was composed of cDNA or gDNA derived from T cells, B-cell-depleted T cells, or PBMCs. Deeply sampled blood TCRbeta repertoires from subjects exposed to, actively infected with, or recovered from COVID-19 were included in the dataset. The repertoires were made available in a free public database intended to serve as a resource for research on the immune response to SARS-CoV-2. Samples came from the ongoing ImmuneRACE study (first 160 participants) plus 1,254 subjects from 6 global collaborators. A de-identified subject ID, COVID-19 status, age in years and sex were almost always included in the sample metadata. Where available, HLA class I and class II types were obtained from metadata supplied by the sample provider rather than from assay-based typing. General findings and caveats noted by the study authors: The amount of clinical and demographic metadata varied by source and participant and was provided uncurated.

The CDR3 measures 14 amino acids from cysteine to phenylalanine. Of the read, only the CDR3 DNA is kept; its 42 bases are in frame from base 1. The germline V gene yields SGHTA for CDR1 and FQGNSA for CDR2. Trimmed from V: 5 bases; trimmed from J: 7 bases; junction bases lacking a gene match: 10. TCRbeta CDR3 regions were amplified from genomic DNA by means of the immunoSEQ Assay, a bias-controlled multiplex PCR. Concerning the study's data processing: Nucleated cell counts per sample were estimated from amplification of reference gene primers within the assay. To quantify the absolute abundance of each unique TCRbeta CDR3 rearrangement, sequence reads were collapsed and filtered. For each sample, productive Simpson clonality was calculated as the square root of Simpson's diversity index over productive rearrangements. The clones in this table, taken by TCRdb from immuneACCESS, are in-frame only. Not every clone is retained; where verified, under half of the shortfall comes from an unresolved V gene, and the cause of the rest is unknown. That table gives V, J and clone size, and the DNA gave D and trimming. For this sample the table gives around 380,000 clones, of which roughly 86% were detected only once. The ten largest clonotypes hold 1% to 1.5% of the sample.

Enrolling through a virtual design, the prospective study's participants ranged in age from roughly 18 to 95 years and lived across approximately 25 United States geographic areas. Cohort assignment in the prospective study relied on participant-reported clinical history from a screening survey and a study questionnaire. ImmuneRACE Cohort 3 recovered participants were defined by two consecutive negative NP/OP PCR tests, healthcare professional clearance, or symptom resolution. In the prospective study, whole blood, serum and a nasopharyngeal or oropharyngeal swab were collected from each participant by mobile phlebotomists. Over an approximately 2-month period, participants in the prospective study had the option of providing additional blood draws and questionnaires. Before DNA extraction, blood samples from the prospective study were shipped at room temperature or frozen. Concerning this clone itself: Its antigen is currently not known. No clone much larger than this one lies a single base away; base qualities are absent.

This receptor was taken from a man between 25 and 39 years old who had recovered from COVID-19. Sample: PBMCs or T cells enriched from blood (not recorded which). The chain was built from TRBV7-2 and TRBJ1-1; 7 middle bases align to TRBD1. The DNA is as follows: TGTGCCAGCAGCCTAGGGGGCAGGGTGATTGAAGCTTTCTTT. It specifies CASSLGGRVIEAFF.